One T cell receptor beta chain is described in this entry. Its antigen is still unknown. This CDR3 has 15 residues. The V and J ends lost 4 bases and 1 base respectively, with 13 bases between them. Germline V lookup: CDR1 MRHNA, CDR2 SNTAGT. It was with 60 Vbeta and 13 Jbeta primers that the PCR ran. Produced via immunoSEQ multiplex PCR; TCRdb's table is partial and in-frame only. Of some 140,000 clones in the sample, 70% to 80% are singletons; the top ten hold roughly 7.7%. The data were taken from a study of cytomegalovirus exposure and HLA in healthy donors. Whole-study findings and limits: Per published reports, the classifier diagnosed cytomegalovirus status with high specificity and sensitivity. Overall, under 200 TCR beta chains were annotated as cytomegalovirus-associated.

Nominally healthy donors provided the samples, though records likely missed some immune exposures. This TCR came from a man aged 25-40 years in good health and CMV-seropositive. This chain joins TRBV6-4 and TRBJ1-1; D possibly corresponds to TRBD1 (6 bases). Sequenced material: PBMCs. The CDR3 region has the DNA TGTGCCAGCAGTGCCTCCGGGACACCGAACACTGAAGCTTTCTTT. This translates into CASSASGTPNTEAFF.